This is a list of T cell receptor beta chains from one sample in a study of blood T cells in healthy people across ages. MiXCR, applied by TCRdb to the 5' RACE reads, yields one record per CDR3 protein. Here the sample spans hundreds of thousands of distinct CDR3 sequences, under 25% being singletons. Input material: blood. All receptors come from a man between 65 and 85 years old in good health. The CDR3 runs from the conserved cysteine through the conserved F or W. The order of the fields is J gene, clone size, D gene, V gene, CDR3 DNA, CDR3 protein. A D gene is named only where the DNA matches it firmly. The listing skips clone size in some rows; elsewhere it reads once, few, many or a size class.

j_call: TRBJ2-1; clone_size: few; d_call: TRBD2; v_call: TRBV2; cdr3_nt: TGTGCCAGCATGTTCGGCGGGGGAATCGCCTACAATGAGCAGTTCTTC; cdr3_aa: CASMFGGGIAYNEQFF
j_call: TRBJ1-5; clone_size: NA; d_call: TRBD1; v_call: TRBV6-1; cdr3_nt: TGTGCCAGCAGTGAGACAGGGCGTAGCAATCAGCCCCAGCATTTT; cdr3_aa: CASSETGRSNQPQHF
j_call: TRBJ1-5; clone_size: NA; d_call: NA; v_call: TRBV27; cdr3_nt: TGTGCCAGCAGACGAATTGACAGGAGCAATCAGCCCCAGCATTTT; cdr3_aa: CASRRIDRSNQPQHF
j_call: TRBJ2-5; clone_size: NA; d_call: NA; v_call: TRBV7-3; cdr3_nt: TGTGCCAGCAGCTCCAATAGCGGACAAGAGACCCAGTACTTC; cdr3_aa: CASSSNSGQETQYF
j_call: TRBJ2-3; clone_size: few; d_call: NA; v_call: TRBV11-2; cdr3_nt: TGTGCCAGCATCCTGAGGGCTCCCACAGATACGCAGTATTTT; cdr3_aa: CASILRAPTDTQYF
j_call: TRBJ2-1; clone_size: many; d_call: NA; v_call: TRBV6-2/TRBV6-3; cdr3_nt: TGTGCCAGCAGTTACTCGTTGGGCCCTAATGAGCAGTTCTTC; cdr3_aa: CASSYSLGPNEQFF
j_call: TRBJ2-3; clone_size: NA; d_call: NA; v_call: TRBV10-1; cdr3_nt: TGCGCCAGCAGTGGTTTTGATACAGATACGCAGTATTTT; cdr3_aa: CASSGFDTDTQYF
j_call: TRBJ2-1; clone_size: many; d_call: TRBD2; v_call: TRBV12-3/TRBV12-4; cdr3_nt: TGTGCCAGCAGTCGACTAGCGGGAGGTAATGAGCAGTTCTTC; cdr3_aa: CASSRLAGGNEQFF
j_call: TRBJ2-2; clone_size: few; d_call: NA; v_call: TRBV20-1; cdr3_nt: TGCAGTGCTAGAGGCGGCGTTCTCACCGGGGAGCTGTTTTTT; cdr3_aa: CSARGGVLTGELFF
j_call: TRBJ1-5; clone_size: few; d_call: NA; v_call: TRBV7-2; cdr3_nt: TGTGCCAGCAGCCAACATGGGAATCAGCCCCAGCATTTT; cdr3_aa: CASSQHGNQPQHF
j_call: TRBJ2-1; clone_size: NA; d_call: TRBD2; v_call: TRBV5-1; cdr3_nt: TGCGCCAGCAGCGGCGGGACTAGCAAGGTGAATGAGCAGTTCTTC; cdr3_aa: CASSGGTSKVNEQFF
j_call: TRBJ2-7; clone_size: NA; d_call: NA; v_call: TRBV7-2; cdr3_nt: TGTGCCAGCGGCCCCCAGGGATCCTCCTACGAGCAGTACTTC; cdr3_aa: CASGPQGSSYEQYF
j_call: TRBJ1-1; clone_size: many; d_call: NA; v_call: TRBV7-3; cdr3_nt: TGTGCCAGCAGCTTAAGGGGGGGGATGAACACTGAAGCTTTCTTT; cdr3_aa: CASSLRGGMNTEAFF
j_call: TRBJ2-1; clone_size: NA; d_call: TRBD2; v_call: TRBV29-1; cdr3_nt: TGCAGCTTGGTCCCGCGGGAGGGACTCAGCTCCTACAATGAGCAGTTCTTC; cdr3_aa: CSLVPREGLSSYNEQFF
j_call: TRBJ2-5; clone_size: few; d_call: TRBD2; v_call: TRBV2; cdr3_nt: TGTGCCAGCAGGGAAGGGACTAGAAGGTTTGGAGAGACCCAGTACTTC; cdr3_aa: CASREGTRRFGETQYF
j_call: TRBJ2-1; clone_size: NA; d_call: NA; v_call: TRBV4-1; cdr3_nt: TGCGCCAGCAGCCAGCGTACGGGCAATGAGCAGTTCTTC; cdr3_aa: CASSQRTGNEQFF
j_call: TRBJ1-1; clone_size: many; d_call: TRBD1; v_call: TRBV2; cdr3_nt: TGTGCCAGCCGCGGGACAGGGGACAACACTGAAGCTTTCTTT; cdr3_aa: CASRGTGDNTEAFF
j_call: TRBJ2-2; clone_size: NA; d_call: NA; v_call: TRBV7-2; cdr3_nt: TGTGCCAGCAGCTTACTGGGACTGAACACCGGGGAGCTGTTTTTT; cdr3_aa: CASSLLGLNTGELFF
j_call: TRBJ2-1; clone_size: once; d_call: TRBD1; v_call: TRBV19; cdr3_nt: TGTGCCAGTAGTATAGTGTCACAGGGGAGCAATGAGCAGTTCTTC; cdr3_aa: CASSIVSQGSNEQFF
j_call: TRBJ1-1; clone_size: NA; d_call: NA; v_call: TRBV9; cdr3_nt: TGTGCCAGCAAACGTGATGGGACGACGGACACTGAAGCTTTCTTT; cdr3_aa: CASKRDGTTDTEAFF
j_call: TRBJ2-1; clone_size: many; d_call: TRBD2; v_call: TRBV5-1; cdr3_nt: TGCGCCAGCAGCATACTAGCGGGAGTGGAAAATGAGCAGTTCTTC; cdr3_aa: CASSILAGVENEQFF
j_call: TRBJ1-2; clone_size: few; d_call: NA; v_call: TRBV5-1; cdr3_nt: TGCGCCAGCAGCTTTAGCCGGGACGGGGGCTACACCTTC; cdr3_aa: CASSFSRDGGYTF
j_call: TRBJ1-5; clone_size: NA; d_call: TRBD1; v_call: TRBV20-1; cdr3_nt: TGCAGTGCTAGAGGGACCGGGACAGGGGTATGGAATCAGCCCCAGCATTTT; cdr3_aa: CSARGTGTGVWNQPQHF
j_call: TRBJ2-1; clone_size: few; d_call: NA; v_call: TRBV6-6; cdr3_nt: TGTGCCAGCAGTTCCGGTGGGGGAGCCTACAATGAGCAGTTCTTC; cdr3_aa: CASSSGGGAYNEQFF
j_call: TRBJ2-7; clone_size: few; d_call: TRBD1; v_call: TRBV7-9; cdr3_nt: TGTGCCAGCAGTCAGGACAGGAGACCCTCCTACGAGCAGTACTTC; cdr3_aa: CASSQDRRPSYEQYF
j_call: TRBJ2-1; clone_size: NA; d_call: NA; v_call: TRBV12-3/TRBV12-4; cdr3_nt: TGTGCCAGCAGTTTAGTGGCAGTTTCCTACAATGAGCAGTTCTTC; cdr3_aa: CASSLVAVSYNEQFF
j_call: TRBJ2-3; clone_size: NA; d_call: NA; v_call: TRBV5-1; cdr3_nt: TGCGCCAGCAGCTTTAACCGGCGGGGCGTCCCAGATACGCAGTATTTT; cdr3_aa: CASSFNRRGVPDTQYF
j_call: TRBJ1-1; clone_size: NA; d_call: NA; v_call: TRBV7-9; cdr3_nt: TGTGCCAGCAGCTCATCCGGGGGGAACACTGAAGCTTTCTTT; cdr3_aa: CASSSSGGNTEAFF
j_call: TRBJ2-1; clone_size: few; d_call: NA; v_call: TRBV3-1; cdr3_nt: TGTGCCAGCAGCCAAGTGGGACCAGCGAATCGCTTAAATGAGCAGTTCTTC; cdr3_aa: CASSQVGPANRLNEQFF
j_call: TRBJ2-7; clone_size: NA; d_call: NA; v_call: TRBV6-1; cdr3_nt: TGTGCCAGCAGTGAAGTGGGATACGAGCAGTACTTC; cdr3_aa: CASSEVGYEQYF
j_call: TRBJ2-2; clone_size: NA; d_call: TRBD2; v_call: TRBV28; cdr3_nt: TGTGCCAGCGTTTCTAGCGGGAGAACCGGGGAGCTGTTTTTT; cdr3_aa: CASVSSGRTGELFF
j_call: TRBJ2-5; clone_size: NA; d_call: TRBD2; v_call: TRBV20-1; cdr3_nt: TGCAGTGCTAGGGATAATAGCGGGAGTAGGAAGACCCAGTACTTC; cdr3_aa: CSARDNSGSRKTQYF
j_call: TRBJ2-3; clone_size: NA; d_call: TRBD2; v_call: TRBV9; cdr3_nt: TGTGCCAGCAGCGGAGTAGCGGGAGGCACCAATACGCAGTATTTT; cdr3_aa: CASSGVAGGTNTQYF
j_call: TRBJ2-7; clone_size: NA; d_call: TRBD2; v_call: TRBV3-1; cdr3_nt: TGTGCCAGCAGCGACACTCTCCTCGGCGCGGGAGGCGGCTACGAGCAGTACTTC; cdr3_aa: CASSDTLLGAGGGYEQYF
j_call: TRBJ2-2; clone_size: NA; d_call: NA; v_call: TRBV5-1; cdr3_nt: TGCGCCAGCAGCTTGGTGGGGCTCTCCGTAACCGGGGAGCTGTTTTTT; cdr3_aa: CASSLVGLSVTGELFF
j_call: TRBJ2-7; clone_size: NA; d_call: NA; v_call: TRBV4-3; cdr3_nt: TGCGCCAGCAGCCATTGGCCGGAGAGTAACGAGCAGTACTTC; cdr3_aa: CASSHWPESNEQYF
j_call: TRBJ2-1; clone_size: NA; d_call: TRBD2; v_call: TRBV20-1; cdr3_nt: TGCAGTGCTAGAGTTTCCAGCGGGAGAAGAGGATACAATGAGCAGTTCTTC; cdr3_aa: CSARVSSGRRGYNEQFF
j_call: TRBJ2-1; clone_size: few; d_call: TRBD2; v_call: TRBV28; cdr3_nt: TGTGCCAGCAGTCTGGGACGGGGGGTGTACAATGAGCAGTTCTTC; cdr3_aa: CASSLGRGVYNEQFF
j_call: TRBJ1-1; clone_size: NA; d_call: NA; v_call: TRBV28; cdr3_nt: TGTGCCAGCAGTTTTCCAGGACGGATGAACACTGAAGCTTTCTTT; cdr3_aa: CASSFPGRMNTEAFF
j_call: TRBJ2-7; clone_size: NA; d_call: TRBD2; v_call: TRBV27; cdr3_nt: TGTGCCAGCAGTAGGTCGGGAGGCGGCTCCTACGAGCAGTACTTC; cdr3_aa: CASSRSGGGSYEQYF